This T cell receptor beta chain appears in the sequencing data of a study of cytomegalovirus exposure and HLA in healthy donors. Study-wide points: A later look showed TCR association rates differing by HLA locus, highest for DRB1 and lowest for HLA-C. Researchers counted over 150 TCR beta chains as cytomegalovirus-associated.

This clone showed up just a few times. Its cognate antigen is unknown. The germline V gene has CDR1 SGHAT and CDR2 FQDESV (reference sequence). The CDR3 totals 13 residues. V lost 6 bases, J lost 5 bases, and 11 bases lay in between. The PCR employed 60 Vbeta primers together with 13 Jbeta primers. Assay used: immunoSEQ multiplex PCR; TCRdb lists only in-frame clones, some missing. The sample carries some 140,000 clones, 70% to 80% recorded once. The source is a man aged 25 to 40 in good health and CMV-seronegative. Sequencing input: PBMCs. V gene TRBV11-1 combines with J gene TRBJ2-1; D is ambiguous. In DNA, the CDR3 is TGTGCCAGCAGGTCCTCGCGGAACAATGAGCAGTTCTTC. Its translation is CASRSSRNNEQFF. The full variable domain, its missing parts supplied by reference TRBV11-1 and TRBJ2-1, is EAEVAQSPRYKITEKSQAVAFWCDPISGHATLYWYRQILGQGPELLVQFQDESVVDDSQLPKDRFSAERLKGVDSTLKIQPAELGDSAMYLCASRSSRNNEQFFGPGTRLTVL.